A selection of T cell receptor beta chains follows, all from one sample in a study of T cell responses to AZD1222 COVID-19 vaccine. Only in-frame clones appear in the TCRdb table, and some are missing; sequencing was by immunoSEQ multiplex PCR. The repertoire holds tens of thousands of clones, with 80% to 95% as singletons. Sequenced here: peripheral blood, sampled 28 days after the second AZD1222 dose. The receptor source for this set is an adult who received the AZD1222 COVID-19 vaccine. Both conserved end residues are part of each CDR3. Fields, in order: clone size, J gene, D gene, V gene, CDR3 protein, CDR3 DNA. The D gene is left open where the match is weak. Only some rows state a clone size, as once, few, many or a class for expanded clones.

clone_size: .; j_call: TRBJ1-2; d_call: .; v_call: TRBV2; cdr3_aa: CVGGDGYTF; cdr3_nt: TGTGTGGGGGGGGATGGCTACACCTTC
clone_size: .; j_call: TRBJ1-5; d_call: TRBD1; v_call: TRBV4-2; cdr3_aa: CASSQENRGLAGPQHF; cdr3_nt: TGTGCCAGCAGCCAAGAGAACAGGGGGCTAGCTGGGCCCCAGCATTTT
clone_size: .; j_call: TRBJ1-1; d_call: .; v_call: TRBV11-3; cdr3_aa: CASSLDLGQGRAFF; cdr3_nt: TGTGCCAGCAGCTTAGATCTGGGGCAGGGAAGAGCTTTCTTT
clone_size: .; j_call: TRBJ1-3; d_call: .; v_call: TRBV6-5; cdr3_aa: CASKSPRYGNTIYF; cdr3_nt: TGTGCCAGCAAGTCCCCCAGGTACGGAAACACCATATATTTT
clone_size: .; j_call: TRBJ1-5; d_call: .; v_call: TRBV23-1; cdr3_aa: CASISLGRGNQPQHF; cdr3_nt: TGCGCCAGCATTTCCTTGGGCAGAGGCAATCAGCCCCAGCATTTT
clone_size: .; j_call: TRBJ1-3; d_call: .; v_call: TRBV5-1; cdr3_aa: CASSFGGPRNTIYF; cdr3_nt: TGCGCCAGCAGCTTTGGGGGCCCCAGAAACACCATATATTTT
clone_size: .; j_call: TRBJ1-1; d_call: .; v_call: TRBV18; cdr3_aa: CASSQTGPNTEAFF; cdr3_nt: TGTGCCAGCTCACAAACGGGGCCGAACACTGAAGCTTTCTTT
clone_size: .; j_call: TRBJ1-1; d_call: .; v_call: TRBV7-9; cdr3_aa: CASSQQGFEAFF; cdr3_nt: TGTGCCAGCAGCCAGCAGGGGTTTGAAGCTTTCTTT
clone_size: .; j_call: TRBJ1-4; d_call: .; v_call: TRBV12-5; cdr3_aa: CASGLVYQQGRNEKLFF; cdr3_nt: TGTGCTAGTGGTTTGGTATACCAACAGGGAAGGAATGAAAAACTGTTTTTT
clone_size: .; j_call: TRBJ2-7; d_call: .; v_call: TRBV6-5; cdr3_aa: CASSTRGSNYEQYF; cdr3_nt: TGTGCCAGCAGTACTCGAGGGTCTAATTACGAGCAGTACTTC
clone_size: .; j_call: TRBJ1-6; d_call: .; v_call: TRBV28; cdr3_aa: CAITRRINSALHF; cdr3_nt: TGTGCCATCACTAGGCGGATTAATTCGGCCCTCCACTTT
clone_size: .; j_call: TRBJ2-7; d_call: .; v_call: TRBV7-2; cdr3_aa: CASSLGGVSYEQYF; cdr3_nt: TGTGCCAGCAGCTTGGGCGGGGTCTCCTACGAGCAGTACTTC
clone_size: .; j_call: TRBJ1-1; d_call: .; v_call: TRBV5-1; cdr3_aa: CASSLSINTEAFF; cdr3_nt: TGCGCCAGCAGCTTATCAATTAACACTGAAGCTTTCTTT
clone_size: .; j_call: TRBJ1-1; d_call: .; v_call: TRBV30; cdr3_aa: CAWSGRLGRNTEAFF; cdr3_nt: TGTGCCTGGAGTGGACGGCTGGGTAGAAACACTGAAGCTTTCTTT
clone_size: .; j_call: TRBJ2-1; d_call: TRBD1; v_call: TRBV6-5; cdr3_aa: CASSRYRGEYEQFF; cdr3_nt: TGTGCCAGCAGTAGGTACAGGGGAGAATATGAGCAGTTCTTC
clone_size: .; j_call: TRBJ1-1; d_call: TRBD1; v_call: TRBV6-1; cdr3_aa: CASSDLGQEDPNTEAFF; cdr3_nt: TGTGCCAGCAGTGACCTCGGACAGGAGGACCCGAACACTGAAGCTTTCTTT
clone_size: .; j_call: TRBJ1-3; d_call: TRBD1; v_call: TRBV3-1/TRBV3-2; cdr3_aa: CASSQTGRGPFHSGNTIYF; cdr3_nt: TGTGCCAGCAGCCAAACGGGCAGGGGGCCTTTTCACTCTGGAAACACCATATATTTT
clone_size: .; j_call: TRBJ2-7; d_call: TRBD1; v_call: TRBV11-3; cdr3_aa: CASSRDRVGEQYF; cdr3_nt: TGTGCCAGCAGCCGCGACAGGGTCGGCGAGCAGTACTTC
clone_size: .; j_call: TRBJ1-1; d_call: .; v_call: TRBV7-9; cdr3_aa: CASSLRERRNTEAFF; cdr3_nt: TGTGCCAGCAGCTTAAGGGAGCGTAGGAACACTGAAGCTTTCTTT
clone_size: .; j_call: TRBJ1-2; d_call: TRBD1; v_call: TRBV7-2; cdr3_aa: CASSLGGGSYYGYTF; cdr3_nt: TGTGCCAGCAGCCTTGGAGGGGGCTCATACTATGGCTACACCTTC
clone_size: .; j_call: TRBJ2-3; d_call: TRBD2; v_call: TRBV27; cdr3_aa: CASSSQPPIAGGTDTQYF; cdr3_nt: TGTGCCAGCAGTTCCCAACCACCTATAGCGGGGGGCACAGATACGCAGTATTTT
clone_size: .; j_call: TRBJ1-1; d_call: .; v_call: TRBV30; cdr3_aa: CAWTIGGNTEAFF; cdr3_nt: TGTGCCTGGACCATAGGGGGGAACACTGAAGCTTTCTTT
clone_size: .; j_call: TRBJ1-4; d_call: .; v_call: TRBV18; cdr3_aa: CASSPGEKLFF; cdr3_nt: TGTGCCAGCTCACCGGGAGAAAAACTGTTTTTT
clone_size: .; j_call: TRBJ1-3; d_call: .; v_call: TRBV18; cdr3_aa: CASSPPGSRSGNTIYF; cdr3_nt: TGTGCCAGCTCACCACCGGGCAGCCGCTCTGGAAACACCATATATTTT
clone_size: .; j_call: TRBJ2-1; d_call: .; v_call: TRBV6-6; cdr3_aa: CASSRYDRNDEENEQFF; cdr3_nt: TGTGCCAGCAGCCGATACGACAGAAACGACGAGGAGAATGAGCAGTTCTTC
clone_size: .; j_call: TRBJ2-5; d_call: .; v_call: TRBV11-3; cdr3_aa: CASSGSGVQETQYF; cdr3_nt: TGTGCCAGCAGCGGGAGCGGTGTCCAAGAGACCCAGTACTTC
clone_size: .; j_call: TRBJ1-3; d_call: .; v_call: TRBV9; cdr3_aa: CASSQDRGRGNTIYF; cdr3_nt: TGTGCCAGCAGCCAAGACCGGGGCAGGGGAAACACCATATATTTT
clone_size: .; j_call: TRBJ1-2; d_call: .; v_call: TRBV19; cdr3_aa: CASSRSNYGYTF; cdr3_nt: TGTGCCAGTAGTAGGTCGAACTATGGCTACACCTTC
clone_size: .; j_call: TRBJ1-2; d_call: .; v_call: TRBV30; cdr3_aa: CAFRTRGNYGYTF; cdr3_nt: TGTGCCTTCAGGACTCGGGGTAACTATGGCTACACCTTC
clone_size: .; j_call: TRBJ1-6; d_call: TRBD1; v_call: TRBV6-6; cdr3_aa: CASSHDRGGLNNSPLHF; cdr3_nt: TGTGCCAGCAGTCATGACAGGGGGGGTTTGAATAATTCACCCCTCCACTTT
clone_size: .; j_call: TRBJ2-1; d_call: TRBD1; v_call: TRBV9; cdr3_aa: CASSLQGAKSYNEQFF; cdr3_nt: TGTGCCAGCAGCCTACAGGGGGCGAAGTCCTACAATGAGCAGTTCTTC
clone_size: .; j_call: TRBJ1-2; d_call: .; v_call: TRBV20-1; cdr3_aa: CSARGRHGYTF; cdr3_nt: TGCAGTGCTAGAGGCAGGCATGGCTACACCTTC
clone_size: .; j_call: TRBJ1-5; d_call: TRBD1; v_call: TRBV15; cdr3_aa: CATSRSLGQGGNQPQHF; cdr3_nt: TGTGCCACCAGCAGATCTCTGGGACAGGGAGGCAATCAGCCCCAGCATTTT
clone_size: .; j_call: TRBJ2-2; d_call: TRBD1; v_call: TRBV28; cdr3_aa: CASSPRQGVNTGELFF; cdr3_nt: TGTGCCAGCAGCCCACGACAGGGGGTGAACACCGGGGAGCTGTTTTTT
clone_size: .; j_call: TRBJ1-5; d_call: .; v_call: TRBV5-8; cdr3_aa: CASSFWESEGQPQHF; cdr3_nt: TGTGCCAGCAGCTTCTGGGAATCAGAAGGACAGCCCCAGCATTTT
clone_size: .; j_call: TRBJ1-3; d_call: .; v_call: TRBV29-1; cdr3_aa: CSVEAAGNTIYF; cdr3_nt: TGCAGCGTTGAAGCGGCAGGAAACACCATATATTTT
clone_size: .; j_call: TRBJ2-5; d_call: TRBD2; v_call: TRBV3-1/TRBV3-2; cdr3_aa: CASSHRGGGAEETQYF; cdr3_nt: TGTGCCAGCAGCCACCGGGGCGGGGGGGCCGAAGAGACCCAGTACTTC
clone_size: .; j_call: TRBJ1-5; d_call: TRBD1; v_call: TRBV18; cdr3_aa: CASSPDRGNQPQHF; cdr3_nt: TGTGCCAGCTCACCCGACAGGGGCAATCAGCCCCAGCATTTT
clone_size: .; j_call: TRBJ2-7; d_call: TRBD2; v_call: TRBV7-9; cdr3_aa: CASSLRVAGRNEQYF; cdr3_nt: TGTGCCAGCAGCTTAAGGGTAGCGGGGAGAAACGAGCAGTACTTC
clone_size: .; j_call: TRBJ2-1; d_call: .; v_call: TRBV10-2; cdr3_aa: CASAGIDHNEQFF; cdr3_nt: TGCGCCAGCGCAGGGATCGACCACAATGAGCAGTTCTTC
clone_size: .; j_call: TRBJ1-2; d_call: TRBD1; v_call: TRBV7-9; cdr3_aa: CASSQTGAFYGYTF; cdr3_nt: TGTGCCAGCAGCCAAACAGGGGCGTTTTATGGCTACACCTTC
clone_size: .; j_call: TRBJ1-2; d_call: .; v_call: TRBV7-9; cdr3_aa: CASSASPWGGYTF; cdr3_nt: TGTGCCAGCAGCGCCAGTCCCTGGGGTGGCTACACCTTC
clone_size: many; j_call: TRBJ1-2; d_call: .; v_call: TRBV6-1; cdr3_aa: CASSEYGGYTF; cdr3_nt: TGTGCCAGCAGTGAATACGGGGGCTACACCTTC
clone_size: .; j_call: TRBJ2-5; d_call: .; v_call: TRBV11-3; cdr3_aa: CASSLGSGGQETQYF; cdr3_nt: TGTGCCAGCAGCTTAGGGTCGGGTGGTCAAGAGACCCAGTACTTC